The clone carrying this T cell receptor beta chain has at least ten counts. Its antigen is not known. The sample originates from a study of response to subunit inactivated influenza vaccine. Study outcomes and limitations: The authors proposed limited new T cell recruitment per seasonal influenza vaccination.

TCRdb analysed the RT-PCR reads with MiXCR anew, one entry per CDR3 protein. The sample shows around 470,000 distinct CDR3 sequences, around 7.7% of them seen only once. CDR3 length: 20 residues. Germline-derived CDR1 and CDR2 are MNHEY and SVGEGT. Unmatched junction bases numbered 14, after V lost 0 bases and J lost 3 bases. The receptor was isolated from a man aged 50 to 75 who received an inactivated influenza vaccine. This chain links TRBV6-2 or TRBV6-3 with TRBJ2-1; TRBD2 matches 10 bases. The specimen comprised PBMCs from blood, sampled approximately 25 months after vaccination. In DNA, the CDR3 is TGTGCCAGCAGTTACTCGTTAAGGGATCTAGCGGGAGTTTTCTACAATGAGCAGTTCTTC. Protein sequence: CASSYSLRDLAGVFYNEQFF.